This is a list of T cell receptor beta chains from one sample in a study of blood T cell repertoires in COVID-19. Sequenced by immunoSEQ multiplex PCR; TCRdb stores in-frame clones only, minus some. This table holds 80,000 to 95,000 clones, around 87% found once. Sequencing was done on a sample of peripheral blood. The source is a human donor in a cohort sampled during active COVID-19. CDR3s include the opening cysteine and the closing phenylalanine or tryptophan. A D gene is named only where the DNA matches it firmly. Some rows mark clone size as missing; the rest say once, few, many or name a class of expanded clone.

D gene: -; V gene: TRBV7-9; J gene: TRBJ1-1; clone size: -; CDR3 DNA: TGTGCCAGCCCTCTTAGCGGCATTCCGAACACTGAAGCTTTCTTT; CDR3 protein: CASPLSGIPNTEAFF
D gene: TRBD1; V gene: TRBV19; J gene: TRBJ1-2; clone size: -; CDR3 DNA: TGTGCCAGTAGGACAACAGGGGCTGGGAACTATGGCTACACCTTC; CDR3 protein: CASRTTGAGNYGYTF
D gene: -; V gene: TRBV11-2; J gene: TRBJ1-2; clone size: -; CDR3 DNA: TGTGCCAGCAGCTCTGCACGGGGTAACTATGGCTACACCTTC; CDR3 protein: CASSSARGNYGYTF
D gene: TRBD2; V gene: TRBV19; J gene: TRBJ2-1; clone size: -; CDR3 DNA: TGTGCCAGTAGGGAGCGGGGGTTGGATGAGCAGTTCTTC; CDR3 protein: CASRERGLDEQFF
D gene: -; V gene: TRBV9; J gene: TRBJ2-5; clone size: -; CDR3 DNA: TGTGCCAGCAGCGGAGAGCCCCGGGAGACCCAGTACTTC; CDR3 protein: CASSGEPRETQYF
D gene: TRBD1; V gene: TRBV7-2; J gene: TRBJ1-2; clone size: -; CDR3 DNA: TGTGCCAGCAGCATAGACAGGGCTGGGTATGGCTACACCTTC; CDR3 protein: CASSIDRAGYGYTF
D gene: -; V gene: TRBV7-2; J gene: TRBJ1-5; clone size: once; CDR3 DNA: TGTGCCAGCAGCTTAACCGGGGGAGACCAGCCCCAGCATTTT; CDR3 protein: CASSLTGGDQPQHF
D gene: -; V gene: TRBV10-3; J gene: TRBJ1-6; clone size: -; CDR3 DNA: TGTGCCATCAGTGATCCCCGGGGGGTGGCCTCCTATAATTCACCCCTCCACTTT; CDR3 protein: CAISDPRGVASYNSPLHF
D gene: TRBD1; V gene: TRBV19; J gene: TRBJ1-1; clone size: -; CDR3 DNA: TGTGCCAGTAGTATCGGGACAGTGAACACTGAAGCTTTCTTT; CDR3 protein: CASSIGTVNTEAFF
D gene: TRBD1; V gene: TRBV6-6; J gene: TRBJ1-6; clone size: -; CDR3 DNA: TGTGCCAGCAGTTCGGGACAGGTAGTTAATTCACCCCTCCACTTT; CDR3 protein: CASSSGQVVNSPLHF
D gene: TRBD2; V gene: TRBV3-1/TRBV3-2; J gene: TRBJ2-2; clone size: once; CDR3 DNA: TGTGCCAGCAGCCGGGGGGGTGACGGGGAGCTGTTTTTT; CDR3 protein: CASSRGGDGELFF
D gene: TRBD1; V gene: TRBV28; J gene: TRBJ2-6; clone size: -; CDR3 DNA: TGTGCCACCGTGAAGGGACAGTCCTTTGCCGTCCTGACTTTC; CDR3 protein: CATVKGQSFAVLTF
D gene: -; V gene: TRBV19; J gene: TRBJ1-5; clone size: -; CDR3 DNA: TGTGCCAGTAGTATTAACAGGGTGACGGACAATCAGCCCCAGCATTTT; CDR3 protein: CASSINRVTDNQPQHF
D gene: -; V gene: TRBV4-2; J gene: TRBJ2-1; clone size: -; CDR3 DNA: TGTGCCAGCAGCCAAGTCTCGGCGGCGGCGGGAAATGAGCAGTTCTTC; CDR3 protein: CASSQVSAAAGNEQFF
D gene: TRBD2; V gene: TRBV7-2; J gene: TRBJ2-5; clone size: once; CDR3 DNA: TGTGCCAGCAGCGGCGATTCACTTAAACTAGCGGGGGACGAGACCCAGTACTTC; CDR3 protein: CASSGDSLKLAGDETQYF
D gene: -; V gene: TRBV27; J gene: TRBJ1-5; clone size: -; CDR3 DNA: TGTGCCAGCAGCCAAGCCCGGGGGCAGCCCCAGCATTTT; CDR3 protein: CASSQARGQPQHF
D gene: -; V gene: TRBV5-1; J gene: TRBJ2-3; clone size: -; CDR3 DNA: TGCGCCAGCAGCTTGTTCCACGAGCGGTTAGATACGCAGTATTTT; CDR3 protein: CASSLFHERLDTQYF